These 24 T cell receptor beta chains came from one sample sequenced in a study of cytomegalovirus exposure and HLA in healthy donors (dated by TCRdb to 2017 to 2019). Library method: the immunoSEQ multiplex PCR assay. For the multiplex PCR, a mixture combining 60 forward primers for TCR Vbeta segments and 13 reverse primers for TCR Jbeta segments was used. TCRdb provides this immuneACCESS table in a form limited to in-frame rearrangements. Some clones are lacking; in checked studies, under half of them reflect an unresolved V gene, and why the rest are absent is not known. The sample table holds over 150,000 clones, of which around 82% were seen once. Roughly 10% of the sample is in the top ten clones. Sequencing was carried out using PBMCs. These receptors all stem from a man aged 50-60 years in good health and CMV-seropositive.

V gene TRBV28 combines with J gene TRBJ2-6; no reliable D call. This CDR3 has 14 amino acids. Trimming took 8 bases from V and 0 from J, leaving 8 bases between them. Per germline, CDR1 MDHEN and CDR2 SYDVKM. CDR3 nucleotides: TGTGCCAGCCGCGGTGTCTCTGGGGCCAACGTCCTGACTTTC. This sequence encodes CASRGVSGANVLTF.

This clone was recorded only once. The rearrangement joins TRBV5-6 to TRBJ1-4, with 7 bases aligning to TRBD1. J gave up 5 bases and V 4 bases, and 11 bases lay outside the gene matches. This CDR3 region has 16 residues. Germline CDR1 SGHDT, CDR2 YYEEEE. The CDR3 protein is CASSKKPGQTNEKLFF. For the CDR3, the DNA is TGTGCCAGCAGCAAAAAACCGGGACAGACCAATGAAAAACTGTTTTTT.

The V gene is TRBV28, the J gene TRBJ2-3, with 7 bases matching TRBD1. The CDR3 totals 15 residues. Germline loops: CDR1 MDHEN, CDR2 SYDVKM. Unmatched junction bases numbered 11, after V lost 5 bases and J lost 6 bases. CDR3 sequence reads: CASSTTGQDQDTQYF. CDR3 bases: TGTGCCAGCAGTACGACAGGACAGGATCAGGATACGCAGTATTTT.

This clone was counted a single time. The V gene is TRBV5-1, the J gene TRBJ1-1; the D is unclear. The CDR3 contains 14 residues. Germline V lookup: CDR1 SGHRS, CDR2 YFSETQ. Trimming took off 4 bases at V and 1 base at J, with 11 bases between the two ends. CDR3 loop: CASSLVLRNTEAFF. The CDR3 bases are TGCGCCAGCAGCCTTGTGCTACGGAACACTGAAGCTTTCTTT.

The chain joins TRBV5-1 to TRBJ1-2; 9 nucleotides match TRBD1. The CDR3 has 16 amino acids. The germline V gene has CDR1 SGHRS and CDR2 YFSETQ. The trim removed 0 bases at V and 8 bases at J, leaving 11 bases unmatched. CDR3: CASSLAQDRGVGGYTF. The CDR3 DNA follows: TGCGCCAGCAGCTTGGCTCAGGACAGGGGAGTGGGAGGCTACACCTTC.

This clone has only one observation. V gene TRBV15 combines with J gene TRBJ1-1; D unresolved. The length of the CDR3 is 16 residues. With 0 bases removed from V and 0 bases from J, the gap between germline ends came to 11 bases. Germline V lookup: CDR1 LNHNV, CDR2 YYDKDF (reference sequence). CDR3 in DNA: TGTGCCACCAGCAGAGATTGGGGAGGAGTGAACACTGAAGCTTTCTTT. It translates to CATSRDWGGVNTEAFF.

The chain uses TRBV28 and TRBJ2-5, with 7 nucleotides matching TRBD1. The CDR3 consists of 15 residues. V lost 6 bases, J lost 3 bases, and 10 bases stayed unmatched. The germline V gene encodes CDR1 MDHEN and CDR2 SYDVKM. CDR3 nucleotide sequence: TGTGCCAGCAGGGAGTGGAAGGGGGCGAAAGAGACCCAGTACTTC. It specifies CASREWKGAKETQYF.

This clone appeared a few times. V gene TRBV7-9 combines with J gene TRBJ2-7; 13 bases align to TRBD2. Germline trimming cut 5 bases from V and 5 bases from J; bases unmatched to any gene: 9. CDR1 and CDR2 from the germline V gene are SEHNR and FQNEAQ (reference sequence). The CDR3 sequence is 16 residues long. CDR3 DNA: TGTGCCAGCAGCCGTGGACTAGCGGGAGAGGGGCACGAGCAGTACTTC. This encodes CASSRGLAGEGHEQYF.

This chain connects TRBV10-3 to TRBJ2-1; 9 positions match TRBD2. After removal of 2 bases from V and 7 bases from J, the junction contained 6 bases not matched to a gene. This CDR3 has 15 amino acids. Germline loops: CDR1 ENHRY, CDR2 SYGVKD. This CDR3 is CAISEHDSGGNEQFF. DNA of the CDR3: TGTGCCATCAGTGAGCACGACAGCGGGGGGAATGAGCAGTTCTTC.

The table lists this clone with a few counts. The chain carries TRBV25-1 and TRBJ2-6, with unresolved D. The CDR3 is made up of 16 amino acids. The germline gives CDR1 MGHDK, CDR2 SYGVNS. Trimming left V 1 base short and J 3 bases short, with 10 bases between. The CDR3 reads CASSELVVGGANVLTF. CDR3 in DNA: TGTGCCAGCAGTGAATTGGTAGTTGGTGGGGCCAACGTCCTGACTTTC.

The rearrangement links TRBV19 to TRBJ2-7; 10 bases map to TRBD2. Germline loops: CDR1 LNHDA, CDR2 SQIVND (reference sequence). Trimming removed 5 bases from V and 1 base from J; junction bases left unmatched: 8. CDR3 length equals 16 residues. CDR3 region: CASSANPSGSSYEQYF. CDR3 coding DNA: TGTGCCAGTAGTGCTAACCCTAGCGGGAGTTCCTACGAGCAGTACTTC.

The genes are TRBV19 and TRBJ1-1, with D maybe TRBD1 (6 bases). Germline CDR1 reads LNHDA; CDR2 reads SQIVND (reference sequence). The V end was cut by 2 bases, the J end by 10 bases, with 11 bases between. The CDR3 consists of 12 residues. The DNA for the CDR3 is TGTGCCAGTAGTATACAGGGGCTAGGAGCTTTCTTT. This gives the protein CASSIQGLGAFF. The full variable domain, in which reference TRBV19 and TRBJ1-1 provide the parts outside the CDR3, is DGGITQSPKYLFRKEGQNVTLSCEQNLNHDAMYWYRQDPGQGLRLIYYSQIVNDFQKGDIAEGYSVSREKKESFPLTVTSAQKNPTAFYLCASSIQGLGAFFGQGTRLTVV.

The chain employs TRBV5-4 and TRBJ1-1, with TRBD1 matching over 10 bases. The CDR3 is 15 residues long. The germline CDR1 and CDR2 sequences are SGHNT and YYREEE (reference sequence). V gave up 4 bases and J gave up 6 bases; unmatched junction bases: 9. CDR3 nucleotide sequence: TGTGCCAGCAGCGACGGGACAGGGGTTTGGGCTGAAGCTTTCTTT. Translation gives CASSDGTGVWAEAFF.

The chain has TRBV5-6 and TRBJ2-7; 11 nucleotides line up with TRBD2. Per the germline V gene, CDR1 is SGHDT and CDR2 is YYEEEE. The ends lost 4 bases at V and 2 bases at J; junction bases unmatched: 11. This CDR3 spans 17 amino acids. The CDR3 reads CASSPLTSGKFPYEQYF. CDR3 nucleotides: TGTGCCAGCAGCCCTCTGACTAGCGGGAAGTTCCCCTACGAGCAGTACTTC. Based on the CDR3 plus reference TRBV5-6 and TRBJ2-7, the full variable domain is DAGVTQSPTHLIKTRGQQVTLRCSPKSGHDTVSWYQQALGQGPQFIFQYYEEEERQRGNFPDRFSGHQFPNYSSELNVNALLLGDSALYLCASSPLTSGKFPYEQYFGPGTRLTVT.

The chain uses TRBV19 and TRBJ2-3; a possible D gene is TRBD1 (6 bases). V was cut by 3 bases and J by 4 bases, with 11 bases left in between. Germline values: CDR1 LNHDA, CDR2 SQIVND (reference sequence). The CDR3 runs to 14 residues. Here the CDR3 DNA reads TGTGCCAGTAGTATTCAGGGGAACGCAGATACGCAGTATTTT. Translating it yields CASSIQGNADTQYF.

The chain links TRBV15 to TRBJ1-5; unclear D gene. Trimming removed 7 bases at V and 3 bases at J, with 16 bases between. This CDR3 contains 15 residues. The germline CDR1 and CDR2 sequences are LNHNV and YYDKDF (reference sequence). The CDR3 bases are TGTGCCACCACCCTGGACGGGAAATACAATCAGCCCCAGCATTTT. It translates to CATTLDGKYNQPQHF.

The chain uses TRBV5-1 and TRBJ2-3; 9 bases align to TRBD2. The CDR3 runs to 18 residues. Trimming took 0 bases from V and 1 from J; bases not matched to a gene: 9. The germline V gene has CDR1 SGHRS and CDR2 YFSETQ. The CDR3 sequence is CASSLVPSGDGGTDTQYF. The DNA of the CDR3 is TGCGCCAGCAGCTTGGTACCTAGCGGGGACGGAGGCACAGATACGCAGTATTTT.

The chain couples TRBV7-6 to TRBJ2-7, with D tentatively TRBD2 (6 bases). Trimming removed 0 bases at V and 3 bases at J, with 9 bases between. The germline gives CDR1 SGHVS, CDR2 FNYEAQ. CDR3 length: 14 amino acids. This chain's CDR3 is CASSLASGHYEQYF. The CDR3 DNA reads TGTGCCAGCAGCTTAGCTAGCGGCCACTACGAGCAGTACTTC.

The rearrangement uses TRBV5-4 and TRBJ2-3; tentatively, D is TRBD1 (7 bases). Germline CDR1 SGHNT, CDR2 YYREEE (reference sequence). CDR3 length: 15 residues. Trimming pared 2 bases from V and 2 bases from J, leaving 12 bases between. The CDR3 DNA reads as TGTGCCAGCAGCTTAGGCAGGGGGGCCACAGATACGCAGTATTTT. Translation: CASSLGRGATDTQYF.

This CDR3 is CASSYSRSTGELFF. The CDR3 DNA sequence: TGTGCCAGCAGTTACTCGAGGAGCACCGGGGAGCTGTTTTTT. The chain carries TRBV6-5 and TRBJ2-2; the D is unclear. The CDR3 covers 14 residues. Germline lookup yields CDR1 MNHEY and CDR2 SVGAGI. V was trimmed by 0 bases and J by 4 bases, leaving 6 bases between them.

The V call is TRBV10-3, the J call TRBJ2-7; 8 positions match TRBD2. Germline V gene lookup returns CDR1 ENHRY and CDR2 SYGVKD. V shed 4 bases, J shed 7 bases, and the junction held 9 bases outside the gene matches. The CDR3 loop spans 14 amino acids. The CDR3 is CAISAREGPQEQYF. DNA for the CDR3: TGTGCCATCAGTGCACGGGAGGGCCCTCAGGAGCAGTACTTC.

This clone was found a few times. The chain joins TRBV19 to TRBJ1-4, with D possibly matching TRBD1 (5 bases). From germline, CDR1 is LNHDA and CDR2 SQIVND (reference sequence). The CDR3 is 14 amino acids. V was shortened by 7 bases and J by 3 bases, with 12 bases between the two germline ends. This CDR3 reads CASNRWGSNEKLFF. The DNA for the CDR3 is TGTGCCAGTAACCGGTGGGGCTCTAATGAAAAACTGTTTTTT.

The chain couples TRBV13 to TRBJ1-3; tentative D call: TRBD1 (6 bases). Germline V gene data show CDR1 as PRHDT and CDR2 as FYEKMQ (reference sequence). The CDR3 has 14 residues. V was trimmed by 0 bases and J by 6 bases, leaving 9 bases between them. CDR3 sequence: CASSLGQGLNTIYF. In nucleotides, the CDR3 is TGTGCCAGCAGCTTAGGACAGGGTTTAAACACCATATATTTT.

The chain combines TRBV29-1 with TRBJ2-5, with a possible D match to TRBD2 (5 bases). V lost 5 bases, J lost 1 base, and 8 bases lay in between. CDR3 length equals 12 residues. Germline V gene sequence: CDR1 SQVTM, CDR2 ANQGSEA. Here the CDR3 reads CSVFRGQETQYF. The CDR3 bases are TGCAGCGTTTTCCGGGGCCAAGAGACCCAGTACTTC. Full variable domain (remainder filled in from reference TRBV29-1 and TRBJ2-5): SAVISQKPSRDICQRGTSLTIQCQVDSQVTMMFWYRQQPGQSLTLIATANQGSEATYESGFVIDKFPISRPNLTFSTLTVSNMSPEDSSIYLCSVFRGQETQYFGPGTRLLVL.